These 31 T cell receptor beta chains originate from one sample sequenced in a study of T-cell reconstitution after alpha-beta-depleted transplantation in children. The library targeted TCRbeta and was prepared with unique molecular identifiers. Each CDR3 protein is one row after TCRdb ran MiXCR on the PCR reads. This table holds about 540,000 distinct CDR3 sequences, approximately 20% found once. The sample was PBMCs from the stem cell graft donor, taken from the stem cell graft. These receptors were collected from a human donor who donated a stem cell graft to a child with acute lymphoblastic leukemia.

This clonotype has more than one count but fewer than ten. The gene calls are TRBV7-8 and TRBJ2-2; D remains unclear. CDR3 length: 14 residues. V lost 6 bases, J lost 0 bases, and 8 bases lay in between. Germline V gives CDR1 SGHVS, CDR2 FQNEAQ. The CDR3 loop reads CASRTNPNTGELFF. The CDR3 nucleotides read TGTGCCAGCAGGACCAACCCGAACACCGGGGAGCTGTTTTTT.

The table lists this clonotype with a few counts. V gene TRBV27 combines with J gene TRBJ1-5, with 7 bases lining up with TRBD1. The CDR3 covers 15 residues. Germline CDR1 MNHEY, CDR2 SMNVEV (reference sequence). V lost 5 bases, J lost 3 bases, and 7 bases stayed unmatched. CDR3 loop: CASSPPGGNNQPQHF. The CDR3 nucleotides read TGTGCCAGCAGTCCCCCAGGGGGGAACAATCAGCCCCAGCATTTT.

This clonotype was detected ten times or more. This chain links TRBV20-1 with TRBJ2-7, with D unresolved. Trimming took 6 bases from V and 3 from J, leaving 18 bases between them. The germline V gene encodes CDR1 DFQATT and CDR2 SNEGSKA (reference sequence). The CDR3 runs 14 residues. Written as DNA, the CDR3 is TGCAGTGCCCAAGGGTCAGTGTTACTCTACGAGCAGTACTTC. Encoded protein: CSAQGSVLLYEQYF.

This clonotype was found a few times. This chain uses TRBV27 with TRBJ1-5, with 8 bases lining up with TRBD1. The germline V gene encodes CDR1 MNHEY and CDR2 SMNVEV (reference sequence). This CDR3 region has 15 residues. V trimming: 5 bases; J trimming: 4 bases; junction bases outside the gene matches: 7. CDR3 sequence (DNA): TGTGCCAGCAGTCCTCAGGGGGCAGGTAATCAGCCCCAGCATTTT. Translating gives CASSPQGAGNQPQHF.

This clonotype came up a few times. V and J are TRBV10-3 and TRBJ2-1; weak D call: TRBD1 (6 bases). The CDR3 totals 13 residues. V was shortened by 2 bases and J by 12 bases, with 14 bases between the two germline ends. The germline V gene encodes CDR1 ENHRY and CDR2 SYGVKD. The CDR3 region has the DNA TGTGCCATCAGTGAGGTAGGGGGATCGAGGCAGTTCTTC. The encoded protein is CAISEVGGSRQFF.

Worth noting for this clonotype: Since a much larger clone is just one base distant, this may be a read error. V is TRBV30 and J is TRBJ2-3; D is undetermined. In germline, CDR1 is GTSNPN, CDR2 SVGIG (reference sequence). The CDR3 totals 11 residues. Trimming removed 0 bases at V and 5 bases at J, with 3 bases between. The CDR3 is CAWSVGDTQYF. DNA for the CDR3: TGTGCCTGGAGTGTGGGAGATACGCAGTATTTT. Supplemented by reference TRBV30 and TRBJ2-3, the full variable domain reads SQTIHQWPATLVQPVGSPLSLECTVEGTSNPNLYWYRQAAGRGLQLLFYSVGIGQISSEVPQNLSASRPQDRQFILSSKKLLLSDSGFYLCAWSVGDTQYFGPGTRLTVL.

This clonotype was counted between two and nine times. The chain couples TRBV6-1 to TRBJ1-3; 9 bases agree with TRBD1. The trim removed 6 bases at V and 5 bases at J, leaving 8 bases unmatched. The CDR3 contains 15 residues. Germline V gives CDR1 MNHNS, CDR2 SASEGT. The CDR3 here is CASRIQGAARNTIYF. The CDR3 DNA follows: TGTGCCAGCAGGATACAGGGGGCTGCTAGAAACACCATATATTTT.

The chain couples TRBV12-3 or TRBV12-4 to TRBJ1-5; weak D call: TRBD1 (6 bases). V was cut by 6 bases and J by 11 bases, with 17 bases left in between. The CDR3 has 13 residues. CDR3 DNA sequence: TGTGCCAGCAGGGCTACAGGGCGGGGGGCCCAGCATTTT. It codes for CASRATGRGAQHF.

This clonotype has just a few counts. J is TRBJ2-1 and V is TRBV7-9; possible D gene TRBD2, 6 bases. The V and J ends lost 4 bases and 4 bases respectively, with 14 bases between them. Germline lookup yields CDR1 SEHNR and CDR2 FQNEAQ (reference sequence). The CDR3 totals 15 residues. The CDR3 DNA is TGTGCCAGCAGCTCGCCGGGACTCTTATACAATGAGCAGTTCTTC. Amino acid sequence: CASSSPGLLYNEQFF.

This chain joins TRBV6-5 and TRBJ2-1; 9 bases are shared with TRBD2. The CDR3 runs to 16 residues. Germline lookup yields CDR1 MNHEY and CDR2 SVGAGI. Trimming cost V 4 bases and J 7 bases; bases outside gene matches: 11. CDR3 protein: CASSSFRGRARNEQFF. The CDR3, as DNA: TGTGCCAGCAGTTCGTTCCGCGGGAGGGCCAGAAATGAGCAGTTCTTC.

The chain links TRBV7-9 to TRBJ1-1; no firm D call. Germline CDR1 and CDR2: SEHNR and FQNEAQ (reference sequence). V lost 6 bases and J 2 bases, leaving 16 bases between the germline ends. This CDR3 contains 15 residues. The CDR3 loop reads CASRQPPASNTEAFF. The DNA of the CDR3 is TGTGCCAGCAGACAACCCCCGGCCAGCAACACTGAAGCTTTCTTT.

The sample holds a few counts of this clonotype. The chain uses TRBV20-1 and TRBJ2-2; 8 bases match TRBD2. The J segment lost 4 bases and the V segment lost 0 bases, leaving 7 bases of the junction unmatched. This CDR3 region has 16 residues. Germline loops: CDR1 DFQATT, CDR2 SNEGSKA (reference sequence). The CDR3 protein is CSARDHGRAPTGELFF. The CDR3 region has the DNA TGCAGTGCTAGAGATCACGGGAGGGCCCCCACCGGGGAGCTGTTTTTT.

This clonotype was seen more than once but under ten times. The chain employs TRBV15 and TRBJ2-7; D perhaps matches TRBD1 (6 bases). The germline V and J ends were trimmed by 5 bases and 5 bases, with 16 bases remaining between them. Germline CDR1 LNHNV, CDR2 YYDKDF (reference sequence). The CDR3 runs to 14 residues. CDR3 region: CATSSQGVIDEQYF. The CDR3 coding sequence is TGTGCCACCAGCTCACAGGGAGTGATCGACGAGCAGTACTTC.

V is TRBV20-1 and J is TRBJ1-2, with D tentatively TRBD1 (6 bases). With 4 bases removed from V and 4 bases from J, the gap between germline ends came to 16 bases. The CDR3 covers 14 residues. The germline CDR1 and CDR2 sequences are DFQATT and SNEGSKA (reference sequence). Here the CDR3 reads CSAIWQGRAYGYTF. CDR3 coding DNA: TGCAGTGCTATCTGGCAGGGGAGGGCCTATGGCTACACCTTC.

This clonotype was seen only a few times. The V and J genes are TRBV18 and TRBJ2-5; D may be TRBD1 (5 bases). Deletions cut 1 base from V and 5 bases from J, with 11 bases between. The CDR3 has 14 amino acids. From germline, CDR1 is KGHSH and CDR2 LQKENI. The CDR3 here is CASSPQGLEETQYF. CDR3 bases: TGTGCCAGCTCACCACAGGGGTTGGAGGAGACCCAGTACTTC. The complete variable domain, with remaining parts taken from reference TRBV18 and TRBJ2-5, reads NAGVMQNPRHLVRRRGQEARLRCSPMKGHSHVYWYRQLPEEGLKFMVYLQKENIIDESGMPKERFSAEFPKEGPSILRIQQVVRGDSAAYFCASSPQGLEETQYFGPGTRLLVL.

The chain has TRBV5-1 and TRBJ2-7; 9 bases map to TRBD2. After removal of 3 bases from V and 4 bases from J, the junction contained 8 bases not matched to a gene. The CDR3 is 15 amino acids. Germline V gene lookup returns CDR1 SGHRS and CDR2 YFSETQ. The chain's CDR3 is CASSSLSGGTYEQYF. CDR3 in DNA: TGCGCCAGCAGCTCTCTTAGCGGGGGAACTTACGAGCAGTACTTC.

This clonotype has only a few counts. V gene TRBV5-1 combines with J gene TRBJ2-3; 8 bases agree with TRBD1. Germline loops: CDR1 SGHRS, CDR2 YFSETQ. Trimming cost V 0 bases and J 5 bases; bases outside gene matches: 5. The CDR3 runs to 15 residues. The CDR3 coding sequence is TGCGCCAGCAGCTTGGCGGACAGGGACATAGATACGCAGTATTTT. The encoded protein is CASSLADRDIDTQYF.

This clonotype was seen ten or more times. V gene TRBV5-1 combines with J gene TRBJ1-1; D is unresolved. The germline CDR1 and CDR2 sequences are SGHRS and YFSETQ. V was shortened by 5 bases and J by 6 bases, with 11 bases between the two germline ends. The CDR3 length is 12 residues. The CDR3 DNA reads as TGCGCCAGCAGGGGCGAGTGGGCTGAAGCTTTCTTT. Amino acid sequence: CASRGEWAEAFF. The full variable domain, with the rest looked up from reference TRBV5-1 and TRBJ1-1, is KAGVTQTPRYLIKTRGQQVTLSCSPISGHRSVSWYQQTPGQGLQFLFEYFSETQRNKGNFPGRFSGRQFSNSRSEMNVSTLELGDSALYLCASRGEWAEAFFGQGTRLTVV.

This clonotype was observed a single time. The rearrangement links TRBV7-9 to TRBJ2-3; TRBD1 matches 7 bases. V lost 2 bases to trimming and J lost 6 bases; unmatched junction nucleotides: 2. Germline V lookup: CDR1 SEHNR, CDR2 FQNEAQ (reference sequence). The CDR3 is 13 residues long. The CDR3 DNA reads as TGTGCCAGCAGCTTAACGGACAGGGATACGCAGTATTTT. It translates to CASSLTDRDTQYF.

The V gene is TRBV5-6, the J gene TRBJ2-7, with 9 bases fitting TRBD2. V trimming: 4 bases; J trimming: 6 bases; junction bases outside the gene matches: 8. This CDR3 comprises 14 residues. In germline, CDR1 is SGHDT, CDR2 YYEEEE. CDR3 DNA: TGTGCCAGCAGCGGAGCCGGGACTAGCCGCGAGCAGTACTTC. It specifies CASSGAGTSREQYF.

The chain couples TRBV12-3 or TRBV12-4 to TRBJ2-4; tentatively, D is TRBD2 (6 bases). V was trimmed by 7 bases and J by 6 bases, leaving 28 bases between them. The CDR3 length is 18 residues. CDR3: CASTLSGSTRWDGNIQYF. The CDR3 DNA follows: TGTGCCAGCACCCTTAGTGGGTCGACTAGATGGGACGGAAACATTCAGTACTTC.

This sequence joins TRBV20-1 and TRBJ2-3; TRBD2 might be the D (6 bases). With 4 bases removed from V and 5 bases from J, the gap between germline ends came to 16 bases. Germline V lookup: CDR1 DFQATT, CDR2 SNEGSKA (reference sequence). CDR3 size: 14 residues. The DNA for the CDR3 is TGCAGTGCTAAGCCTCGGGAGTCTGAAGATACGCAGTATTTT. Translating gives CSAKPRESEDTQYF.

In its sample, this clonotype was seen a few times. The chain uses TRBV3-1 and TRBJ2-7, with a tentative D call TRBD2 (5 bases). V lost 0 bases to trimming and J lost 4 bases, with 16 bases between them. The CDR3 runs to 16 residues. CDR1 and CDR2 (germline): LGHDT, YNNKEL (reference sequence). CDR3 coding DNA: TGTGCCAGCAGCCAAGATGCGTCATTCGGGGAATACGAGCAGTACTTC. It is translated as CASSQDASFGEYEQYF.

This clonotype was counted ten times or more. V usage is TRBV5-1 and J usage is TRBJ1-1; D possibly corresponds to TRBD1 (5 bases). CDR3 length equals 13 residues. Trimming removed 3 bases at V and 2 bases at J, with 8 bases between. The germline V gene has CDR1 SGHRS and CDR2 YFSETQ. DNA for the CDR3: TGCGCCAGCAGCTGGGACGTCAACACTGAAGCTTTCTTT. Translated: CASSWDVNTEAFF.

This clonotype was recorded a few times. The V call is TRBV29-1, the J call TRBJ2-7; 10 bases match TRBD1. The CDR3 is 18 residues long. With V trimmed by 3 bases and J by 0 bases, 14 bases remained unmatched. Per germline, CDR1 SQVTM and CDR2 ANQGSEA. CDR3 region: CSVDHWAPGTGDSYEQYF. CDR3 DNA sequence: TGCAGCGTTGATCATTGGGCCCCCGGGACAGGGGACTCCTACGAGCAGTACTTC.

The chain combines TRBV5-1 with TRBJ2-7; possible D gene TRBD2, 5 bases. CDR1 is SGHRS, CDR2 YFSETQ, per germline. The CDR3 spans 14 residues. V was clipped by 4 bases and J by 5 bases, with 16 bases between them. The CDR3 coding sequence is TGCGCCAGCAGCGCCGGACTGCACCAGGACGAGCAGTACTTC. This codes for CASSAGLHQDEQYF.

The genes are TRBV6-2 or TRBV6-3 and TRBJ2-2; the match to TRBD2 covers 9 bases. Losses at the gene ends were 0 bases for V and 3 bases for J; bases not matched to a gene: 8. Germline V gene lookup returns CDR1 MNHEY and CDR2 SVGEGT. The length of the CDR3 is 18 residues. DNA of the CDR3: TGTGCCAGCAGTTACTCTATTAGCGGGAGATGGTACACCGGGGAGCTGTTTTTT. This encodes CASSYSISGRWYTGELFF.

This clonotype appeared a few times. This sequence joins TRBV6-1 and TRBJ1-2; TRBD1 matches 7 bases. V was clipped by 0 bases and J by 4 bases; unmatched bases: 2. This CDR3 is built from 14 residues. Germline V gene data show CDR1 as MNHNS and CDR2 as SASEGT. The CDR3 DNA is TGTGCCAGCAGTGAAGCAGGGGGCACCTATGGCTACACCTTC. This gives the protein CASSEAGGTYGYTF.

The chain couples TRBV24-1 to TRBJ2-3; TRBD2 matches 12 bases. Germline loops: CDR1 KGHDR, CDR2 SFDVKD. J gave up 7 bases and V 4 bases, and 8 bases lay outside the gene matches. The CDR3 sequence is 16 residues long. The CDR3 DNA reads TGTGCCACCAGTGACTGGACTAGCGGGAAGCTAAATACGCAGTATTTT. This codes for CATSDWTSGKLNTQYF.

This clonotype was seen only a few times. The rearrangement uses TRBV5-1 and TRBJ2-2; TRBD2 agrees at 13 bases. V lost 0 bases and J lost 0; bases outside the gene matches: 8. This CDR3 has 20 amino acids. Germline-derived CDR1 and CDR2 are SGHRS and YFSETQ. CDR3 coding DNA: TGCGCCAGCAGCTTGGCTCGACTAGCGGGAGGTTACGCGAACACCGGGGAGCTGTTTTTT. The encoded protein is CASSLARLAGGYANTGELFF.

The chain couples TRBV29-1 to TRBJ1-1, with D tentatively TRBD1 (6 bases). V was cut by 5 bases and J by 2 bases, with 18 bases left in between. The CDR3 is made up of 15 amino acids. Germline lookup yields CDR1 SQVTM and CDR2 ANQGSEA. CDR3 protein: CSVTPRGTENTEAFF. Here the CDR3 DNA reads TGCAGCGTTACTCCCAGGGGAACAGAAAACACTGAAGCTTTCTTT.